The 5 T cell receptor beta chains in this list originate from one sample, sequenced in a study of T cells in severe cutaneous drug reactions. TCR subtype-specific primers in iRepertoire multiplex PCR prepared libraries for bulk and single-cell sequencing. TCRdb reanalyzed the multiplex PCR reads and collapses them to one entry per CDR3 protein, without DNA. The repertoire table contains just over 20,000 distinct CDR3 sequences. Carbamazepine had induced Stevens-Johnson syndrome or toxic epidermal necrolysis in the sequenced donors. Sequenced input: PBMCs. These receptors were obtained from a human donor with toxic epidermal necrolysis, a severe cutaneous drug reaction.

The gene calls are TRBV28 and TRBJ2-1; TCRdb calls TRBD2, which cannot be checked without DNA. CDR3 length equals 13 residues. Germline assignment: CDR1 MDHEN and CDR2 SYDVKM. CDR3 region: CASNDPRTNEQFF. Looking up the rest from reference TRBV28 and TRBJ2-1 gives the full variable domain: DVKVTQSSRYLVKRTGEKVFLECVQDMDHENMFWYRQDPGLGLRLIYFSYDVKMKEKGDIPEGYSVSREKKERFSLILESASTNQTSMYLCASNDPRTNEQFFGPGTRLTVL.

V is TRBV7-2 and J is TRBJ2-7; TCRdb proposes TRBD1, but this gene call is untestable without DNA. Germline loops: CDR1 SGHTA, CDR2 FQGNSA. The CDR3 is 16 amino acids. CDR3 region: CASSAFFRGHRNEQYF.

This chain connects TRBV28 to TRBJ2-3; TCRdb's D call, TRBD1, is unchecked because there is no DNA. The CDR3 loop spans 12 amino acids. Germline lookup yields CDR1 MDHEN and CDR2 SYDVKM. CDR3 in amino acids: CASSFSPDTQYF.

This chain connects TRBV27 to TRBJ1-1. The CDR3 has 14 amino acids. CDR1 and CDR2 (germline): MNHEY, SMNVEV (reference sequence). The CDR3 sequence: CASSLSIGFPEAFF.

This clonotype is labeled medium-sized based on frequency. The genes are TRBV12-3 or TRBV12-4 and TRBJ2-7; TCRdb's D call, TRBD2, is unchecked because there is no DNA. The CDR3 has 17 residues. CDR3 amino acids: CASSHLGGGTYYYEQYF.